This record covers a single TCR beta chain. The data originate from a study of cytomegalovirus exposure and HLA in healthy donors. Profiling relied on immunoSEQ multiplex PCR, and the TCRdb table lists in-frame clones only, not all of them. The data contain about 280,000 clones, 65% to 90% of them seen just once; the ten biggest clones take up 1%. This CDR3 region has 17 residues. Trimming pared 0 bases from V and 5 bases from J, leaving 18 bases between. Per the germline V gene, CDR1 is LGHNA and CDR2 is YSLEER. The rearrangement joins TRBV4-3 to TRBJ2-3, with a possible D match to TRBD2 (7 bases). The receptor was isolated from a woman aged 18-35 years in good health and CMV-seronegative. The sequencing sample was made of PBMCs. This CDR3 is CASSQDLAGGAGDTQYF. The CDR3 DNA follows: TGCGCCAGCAGCCAAGACCTAGCTGGGGGGGCCGGAGATACGCAGTATTTT.